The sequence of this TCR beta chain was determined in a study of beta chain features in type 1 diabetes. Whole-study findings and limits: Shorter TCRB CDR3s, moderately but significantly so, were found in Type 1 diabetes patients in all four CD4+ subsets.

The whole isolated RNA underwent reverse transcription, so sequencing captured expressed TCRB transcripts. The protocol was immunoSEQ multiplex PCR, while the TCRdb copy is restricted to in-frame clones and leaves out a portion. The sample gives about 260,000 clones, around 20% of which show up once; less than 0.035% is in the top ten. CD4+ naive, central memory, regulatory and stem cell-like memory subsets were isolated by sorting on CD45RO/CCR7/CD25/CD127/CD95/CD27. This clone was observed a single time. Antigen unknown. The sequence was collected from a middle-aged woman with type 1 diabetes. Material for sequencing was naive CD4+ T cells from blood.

In nucleotides, the CDR3 is TGTGCCAGCAGAACGGGACAGGGCCTAGGACCCCTCCACTTT. It codes for CASRTGQGLGPLHF. This chain connects TRBV28 to TRBJ1-6; 9 bases align to TRBD1. The germline V gene has CDR1 MDHEN and CDR2 SYDVKM. The CDR3 sequence is 14 residues long. The V gene end was trimmed by 6 bases and the J gene end by 12 bases; junction bases not matched to a gene: 9.